The next 7 T cell receptor beta chains were all read from a single sample in a study of T cell responses to AZD1222 COVID-19 vaccine (dated by TCRdb to the early 2020s). The method was the immunoSEQ multiplex PCR assay. Held by TCRdb, this immuneACCESS table contains in-frame sequences only and omits some clones. Under half of the omission traces to an unresolved V gene where checked; the cause of the rest is unknown. Within this sample are under 95,000 clones, with almost 90% of them counted one time only. 1.3% to 1.5% of the sample goes to the ten largest clones. This sample's time point label indicates: about 28 days (+/-7) after the second vaccine dose. Here the sequenced sample was peripheral blood, taken 28 days after the second AZD1222 dose. The receptors were gathered from an adult who received the AZD1222 COVID-19 vaccine.

The rearrangement links TRBV27 to TRBJ1-2; D is perhaps TRBD1 (5 bases). Germline V gene lookup returns CDR1 MNHEY and CDR2 SMNVEV (reference sequence). V lost 6 bases and J 1 base, leaving 27 bases between the germline ends. CDR3 length equals 19 residues. The CDR3, as DNA: TGTGCCAGCAGCGCCTTCCGACAGCACTCCCCTATCTTTAACTATGGCTACACCTTC. Encoded protein: CASSAFRQHSPIFNYGYTF.

This chain connects TRBV30 to TRBJ2-1; D remains unclear. CDR1 and CDR2 from the germline V gene are GTSNPN and SVGIG (reference sequence). V was trimmed by 4 bases and J by 8 bases, leaving 21 bases between them. The CDR3 totals 15 residues. The CDR3 reads CAWNIPGLFKDEQFF. The CDR3 DNA follows: TGTGCCTGGAATATCCCCGGTTTGTTCAAGGATGAGCAGTTCTTC.

The V call is TRBV29-1, the J call TRBJ1-4, with a tentative D call TRBD1 (5 bases). The CDR3 is made up of 13 amino acids. Germline values: CDR1 SQVTM, CDR2 ANQGSEA. The V end lost 1 base, the J end lost 7 bases, and 10 bases lay between the germline ends. DNA of the CDR3: TGCAGCGTTGAAGGTCAGGGACGTGAAAAACTGTTTTTT. Its translation: CSVEGQGREKLFF.

The chain couples TRBV27 to TRBJ2-1; D is possibly TRBD2 (5 bases). Germline V CDR1 and CDR2: MNHEY, SMNVEV (reference sequence). The CDR3 is made up of 13 amino acids. Trimming left V 2 bases short and J 5 bases short, with 7 bases between. In DNA form, the CDR3 reads TGTGCCAGCAGTTTACGGGGAAACAATGAGCAGTTCTTC. Translating it yields CASSLRGNNEQFF.

V gene TRBV9 combines with J gene TRBJ2-3, with 8 bases fitting TRBD2. This CDR3 region has 16 residues. Germline assignment: CDR1 SGDLS and CDR2 YYNGEE. The J segment lost 5 bases and the V segment lost 2 bases, leaving 10 bases of the junction unmatched. CDR3 protein: CASSVGAGVRVDTQYF. The CDR3 DNA reads as TGTGCCAGCAGCGTTGGAGCGGGGGTTAGAGTAGATACGCAGTATTTT.

This chain links TRBV7-9 with TRBJ2-3; D ambiguous. CDR1 is SEHNR and CDR2 is FQNEAQ in the germline V gene (reference sequence). The CDR3 length is 15 residues. Trimming left V 7 bases short and J 0 bases short, with 14 bases between. This CDR3 is CASTPGQASTDTQYF. CDR3 in DNA: TGTGCCAGCACCCCGGGCCAGGCAAGCACAGATACGCAGTATTTT.

J is TRBJ1-1 and V is TRBV11-2; perhaps TRBD1 as D (5 bases). The CDR3 length is 16 residues. The V gene's germline CDR1 is SGHAT and CDR2 FQNNGV. V dropped 5 bases and J dropped 3 bases, with 19 bases sitting between them. DNA of the CDR3: TGTGCCAGCAGCGGAATACCCTCGGGGGAGGACACTGAAGCTTTCTTT. Encoded protein: CASSGIPSGEDTEAFF.